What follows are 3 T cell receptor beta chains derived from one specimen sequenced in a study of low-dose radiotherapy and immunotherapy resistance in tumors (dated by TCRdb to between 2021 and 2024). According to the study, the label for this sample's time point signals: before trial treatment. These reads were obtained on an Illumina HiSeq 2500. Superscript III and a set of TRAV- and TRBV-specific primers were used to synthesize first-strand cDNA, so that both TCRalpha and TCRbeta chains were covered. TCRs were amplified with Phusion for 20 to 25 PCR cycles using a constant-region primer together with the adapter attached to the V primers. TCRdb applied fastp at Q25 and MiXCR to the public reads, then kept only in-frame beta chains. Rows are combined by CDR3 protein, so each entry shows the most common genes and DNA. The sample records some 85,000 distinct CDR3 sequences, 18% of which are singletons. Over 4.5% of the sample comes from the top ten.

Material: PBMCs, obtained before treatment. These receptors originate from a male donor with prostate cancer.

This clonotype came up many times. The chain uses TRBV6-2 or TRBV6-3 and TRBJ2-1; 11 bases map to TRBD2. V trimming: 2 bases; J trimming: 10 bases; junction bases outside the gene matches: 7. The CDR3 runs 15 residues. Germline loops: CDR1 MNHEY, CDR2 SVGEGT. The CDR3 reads CASSYPLTSGVEQFF. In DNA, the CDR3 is TGTGCCAGCAGTTACCCTCTGACTAGCGGGGTAGAGCAGTTCTTC.

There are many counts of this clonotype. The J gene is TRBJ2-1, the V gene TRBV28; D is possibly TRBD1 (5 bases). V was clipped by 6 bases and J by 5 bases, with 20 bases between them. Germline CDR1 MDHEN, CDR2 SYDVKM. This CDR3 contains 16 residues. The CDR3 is CASRTQGAQSDNEQFF. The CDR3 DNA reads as TGTGCCAGCAGAACGCAAGGGGCCCAGTCGGACAATGAGCAGTTCTTC.

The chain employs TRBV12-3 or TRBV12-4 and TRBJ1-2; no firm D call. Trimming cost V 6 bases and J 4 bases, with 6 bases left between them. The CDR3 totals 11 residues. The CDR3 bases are TGTGCCAGCAGGCGGCGCTATGGCTACACCTTC. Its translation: CASRRRYGYTF.